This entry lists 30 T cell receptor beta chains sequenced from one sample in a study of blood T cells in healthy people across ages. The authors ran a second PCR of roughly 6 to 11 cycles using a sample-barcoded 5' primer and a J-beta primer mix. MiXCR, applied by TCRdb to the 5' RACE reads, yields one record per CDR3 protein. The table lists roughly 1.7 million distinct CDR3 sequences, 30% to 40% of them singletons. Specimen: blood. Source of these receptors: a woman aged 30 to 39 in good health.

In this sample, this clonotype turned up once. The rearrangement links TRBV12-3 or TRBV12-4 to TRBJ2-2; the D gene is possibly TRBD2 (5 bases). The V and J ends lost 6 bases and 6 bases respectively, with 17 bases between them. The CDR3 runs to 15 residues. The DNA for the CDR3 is TGTGCCAGCAGGGGAGACGGGTTAGCTTCCGGGGAGCTGTTTTTT. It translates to CASRGDGLASGELFF.

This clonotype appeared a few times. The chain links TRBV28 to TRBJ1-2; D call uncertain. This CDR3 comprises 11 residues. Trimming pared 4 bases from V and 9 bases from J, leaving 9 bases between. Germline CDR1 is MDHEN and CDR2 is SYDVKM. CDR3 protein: CASSSIERYTF. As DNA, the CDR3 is TGTGCCAGCAGTTCTATAGAGCGCTACACCTTC.

Here the CDR3 reads CASSFPGYYGYTF. CDR3 DNA: TGTGCCAGCAGTTTTCCGGGTTACTATGGCTACACCTTC. V and J are TRBV12-3 or TRBV12-4 and TRBJ1-2; D not certain. Trimming took off 3 bases at V and 3 bases at J, with 8 bases between the two ends. This CDR3 spans 13 amino acids.

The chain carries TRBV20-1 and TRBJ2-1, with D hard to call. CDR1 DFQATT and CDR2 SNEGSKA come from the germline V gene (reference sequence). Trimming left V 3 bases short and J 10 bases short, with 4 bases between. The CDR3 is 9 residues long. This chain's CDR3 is CSASREQFF. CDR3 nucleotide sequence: TGCAGTGCTAGTAGGGAGCAGTTCTTC.

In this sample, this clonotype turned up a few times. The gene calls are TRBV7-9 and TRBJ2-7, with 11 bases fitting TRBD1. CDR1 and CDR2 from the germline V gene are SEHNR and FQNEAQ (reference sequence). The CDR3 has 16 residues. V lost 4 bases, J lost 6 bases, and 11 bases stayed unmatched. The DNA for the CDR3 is TGTGCCAGCAGCTCTGGGCCCGGACAGGGGGCGTCCGAGCAGTACTTC. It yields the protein CASSSGPGQGASEQYF.

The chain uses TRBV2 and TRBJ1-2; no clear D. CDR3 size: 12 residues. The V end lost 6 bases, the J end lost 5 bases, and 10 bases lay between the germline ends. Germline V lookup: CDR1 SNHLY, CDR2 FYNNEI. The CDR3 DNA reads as TGTGCCAGCAGGACACGGCTGTATGGCTACACCTTC. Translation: CASRTRLYGYTF.

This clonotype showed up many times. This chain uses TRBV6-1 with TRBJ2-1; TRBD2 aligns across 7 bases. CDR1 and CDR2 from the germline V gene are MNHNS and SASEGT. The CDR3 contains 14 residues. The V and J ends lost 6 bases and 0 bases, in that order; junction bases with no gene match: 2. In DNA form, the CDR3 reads TGTGCCAGCAGGAGGACTAGCTCCTACAATGAGCAGTTCTTC. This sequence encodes CASRRTSSYNEQFF.

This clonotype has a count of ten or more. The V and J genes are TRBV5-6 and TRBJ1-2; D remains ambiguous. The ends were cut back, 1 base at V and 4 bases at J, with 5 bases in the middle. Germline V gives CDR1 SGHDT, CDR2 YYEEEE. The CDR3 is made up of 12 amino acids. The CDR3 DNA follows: TGTGCCAGCAGCTTGATGGGCTATGGCTACACCTTC. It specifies CASSLMGYGYTF.

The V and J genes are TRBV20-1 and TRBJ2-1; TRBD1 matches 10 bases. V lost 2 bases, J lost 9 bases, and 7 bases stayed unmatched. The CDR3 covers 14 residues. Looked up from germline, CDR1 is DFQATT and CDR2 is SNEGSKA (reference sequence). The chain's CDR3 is CSARNADRGVEQFF. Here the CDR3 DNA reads TGCAGTGCTAGAAACGCGGACAGGGGGGTTGAGCAGTTCTTC.

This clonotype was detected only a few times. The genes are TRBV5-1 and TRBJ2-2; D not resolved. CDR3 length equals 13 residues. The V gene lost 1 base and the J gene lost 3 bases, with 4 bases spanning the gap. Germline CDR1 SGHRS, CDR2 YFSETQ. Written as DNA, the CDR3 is TGCGCCAGCAGCTTGACAGACACCGGGGAGCTGTTTTTT. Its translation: CASSLTDTGELFF.

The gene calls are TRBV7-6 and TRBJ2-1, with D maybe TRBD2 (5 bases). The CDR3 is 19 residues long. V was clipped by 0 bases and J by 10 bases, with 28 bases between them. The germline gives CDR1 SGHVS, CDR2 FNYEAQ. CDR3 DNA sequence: TGTGCCAGCAGCTTAGCTGATGGGTTCTCTGAATCGGGGAACTGGGAGCAGTTCTTC. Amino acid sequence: CASSLADGFSESGNWEQFF. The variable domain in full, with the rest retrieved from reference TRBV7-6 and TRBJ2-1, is GAGVSQSPRYKVTKRGQDVALRCDPISGHVSLYWYRQALGQGPEFLTYFNYEAQQDKSGLPNDRFSAERPEGSISTLTIQRTEQRDSAMYRCASSLADGFSESGNWEQFFGPGTRLTVL.

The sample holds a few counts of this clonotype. For the CDR3, the DNA is TGCGCCAGCAGCTTGGAGGGGACAAGGGGTTACGATGAGCAGTTCTTC. It translates to CASSLEGTRGYDEQFF. The chain has TRBV5-1 and TRBJ2-1; D might be TRBD1 (6 bases). V gave up 0 bases and J gave up 8 bases, with 18 bases separating them. The CDR3 totals 16 residues. Germline CDR1 reads SGHRS; CDR2 reads YFSETQ.

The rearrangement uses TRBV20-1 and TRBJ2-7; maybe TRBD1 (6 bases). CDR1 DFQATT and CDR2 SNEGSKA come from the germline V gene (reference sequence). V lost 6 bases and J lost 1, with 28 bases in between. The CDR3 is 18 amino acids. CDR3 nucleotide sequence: TGCAGTGCACGACCGGACCTACAGGGCACCCCATCATCCTACGAGCAGTACTTC. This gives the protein CSARPDLQGTPSSYEQYF.

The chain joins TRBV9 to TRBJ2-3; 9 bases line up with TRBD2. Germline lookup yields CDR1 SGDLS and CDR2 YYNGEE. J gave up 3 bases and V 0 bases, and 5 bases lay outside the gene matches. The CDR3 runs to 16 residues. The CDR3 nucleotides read TGTGCCAGCAGCGTAGATGGCGGGAGGGCGACAGATACGCAGTATTTT. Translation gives CASSVDGGRATDTQYF.

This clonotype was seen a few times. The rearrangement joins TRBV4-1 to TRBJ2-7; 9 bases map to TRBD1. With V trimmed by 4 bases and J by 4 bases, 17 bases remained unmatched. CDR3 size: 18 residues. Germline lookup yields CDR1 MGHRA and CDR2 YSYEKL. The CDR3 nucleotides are TGCGCCAGCAGCCCGAGGGGGCCCGGGACAGGGAGTGTATACGAGCAGTACTTC. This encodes CASSPRGPGTGSVYEQYF.

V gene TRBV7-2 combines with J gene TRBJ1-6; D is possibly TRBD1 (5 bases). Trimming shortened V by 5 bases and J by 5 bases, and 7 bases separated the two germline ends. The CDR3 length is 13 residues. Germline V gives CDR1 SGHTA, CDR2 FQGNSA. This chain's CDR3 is CASSRQNNSPLHF. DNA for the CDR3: TGTGCCAGCAGCCGACAGAATAATTCACCCCTCCACTTT. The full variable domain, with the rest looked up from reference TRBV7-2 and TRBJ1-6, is GAGVSQSPSNKVTEKGKDVELRCDPISGHTALYWYRQSLGQGLEFLIYFQGNSAPDKSGLPSDRFSAERTGGSVSTLTIQRTQQEDSAVYLCASSRQNNSPLHFGNGTRLTVT.

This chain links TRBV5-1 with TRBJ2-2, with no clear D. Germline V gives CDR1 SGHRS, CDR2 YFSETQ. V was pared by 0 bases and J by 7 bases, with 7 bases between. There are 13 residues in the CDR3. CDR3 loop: CASSLASGGELFF. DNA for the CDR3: TGCGCCAGCAGCTTGGCCTCGGGCGGGGAGCTGTTTTTT.

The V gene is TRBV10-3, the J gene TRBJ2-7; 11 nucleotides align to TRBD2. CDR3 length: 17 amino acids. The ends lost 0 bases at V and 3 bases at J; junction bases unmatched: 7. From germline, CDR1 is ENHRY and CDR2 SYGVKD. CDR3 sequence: CAISESTSGVVNYEQYF. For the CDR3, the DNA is TGTGCCATCAGTGAGTCGACTAGCGGGGTAGTCAACTACGAGCAGTACTTC.

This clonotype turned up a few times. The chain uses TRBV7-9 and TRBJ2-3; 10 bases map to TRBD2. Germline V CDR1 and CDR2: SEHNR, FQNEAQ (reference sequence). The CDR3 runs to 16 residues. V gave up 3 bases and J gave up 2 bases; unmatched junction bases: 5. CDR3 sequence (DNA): TGTGCCAGCAGCTTCACTAGCGGGATGATCACAGATACGCAGTATTTT. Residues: CASSFTSGMITDTQYF.

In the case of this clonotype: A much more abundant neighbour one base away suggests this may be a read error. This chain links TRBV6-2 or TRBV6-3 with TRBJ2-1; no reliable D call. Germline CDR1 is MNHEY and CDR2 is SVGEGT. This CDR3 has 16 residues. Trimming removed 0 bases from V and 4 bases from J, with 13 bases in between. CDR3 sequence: CASSYSIGAGYNEQFF. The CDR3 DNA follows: TGTGCCAGCAGTTACTCGATCGGAGCCGGGTACAATGAGCAGTTCTTC.

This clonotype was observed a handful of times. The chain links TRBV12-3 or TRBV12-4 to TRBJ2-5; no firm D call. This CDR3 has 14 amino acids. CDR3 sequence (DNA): TGTGTCTCGTCCCCCCGCAAGAGCCAAGAGACCCAGTACTTC. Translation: CVSSPRKSQETQYF.

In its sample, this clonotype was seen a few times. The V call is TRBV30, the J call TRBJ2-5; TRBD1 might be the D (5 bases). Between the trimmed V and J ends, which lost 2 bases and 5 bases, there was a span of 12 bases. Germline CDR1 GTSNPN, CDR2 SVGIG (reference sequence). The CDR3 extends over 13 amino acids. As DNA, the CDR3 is TGTGCCTGGAGTCGGCAGGGTATGGAGACCCAGTACTTC. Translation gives CAWSRQGMETQYF.

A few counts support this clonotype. For the CDR3, the DNA is TGCGCCAGCAGCTTAGCGGGGGACGTACAAGAGACCCAGTACTTC. This gives the protein CASSLAGDVQETQYF. This chain uses TRBV5-1 with TRBJ2-5, with 8 nucleotides matching TRBD2. Germline CDR1 is SGHRS and CDR2 is YFSETQ. The junction had 5 bases not matched to a gene; V was cut back by 2 bases and J by 2 bases. The CDR3 covers 15 residues.

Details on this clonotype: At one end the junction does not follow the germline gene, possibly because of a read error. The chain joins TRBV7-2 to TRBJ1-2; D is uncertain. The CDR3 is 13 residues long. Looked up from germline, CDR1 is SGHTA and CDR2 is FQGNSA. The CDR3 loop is CAGSSSDLDGYTF. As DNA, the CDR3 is TGTGCCGGCAGTTCCTCGGATCTCGATGGCTACACCTTC.

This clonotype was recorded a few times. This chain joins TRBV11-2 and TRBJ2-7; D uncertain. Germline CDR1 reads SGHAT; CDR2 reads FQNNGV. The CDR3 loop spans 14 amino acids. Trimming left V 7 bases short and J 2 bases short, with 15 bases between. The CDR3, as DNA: TGTGCCAGCACCCTCGGGCCTAACACCTACGAGCAGTACTTC. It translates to CASTLGPNTYEQYF.

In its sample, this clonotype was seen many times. The CDR3 spells CASRTGTSGQETQYF. The CDR3, as DNA: TGCGCCAGCAGGACCGGGACTAGCGGCCAAGAGACCCAGTACTTC. This rearrangement joins TRBV5-1 to TRBJ2-5; 11 bases match TRBD2. J gave up 1 base and V 5 bases, and 4 bases lay outside the gene matches. Germline V gene sequence: CDR1 SGHRS, CDR2 YFSETQ. The CDR3 loop spans 15 amino acids.

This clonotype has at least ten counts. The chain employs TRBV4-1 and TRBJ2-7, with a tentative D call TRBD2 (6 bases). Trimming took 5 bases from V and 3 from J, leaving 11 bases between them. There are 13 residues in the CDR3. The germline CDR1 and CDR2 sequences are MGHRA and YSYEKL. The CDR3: CASSETRGYEQYF. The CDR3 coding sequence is TGCGCCAGCAGCGAGACGCGGGGCTACGAGCAGTACTTC.

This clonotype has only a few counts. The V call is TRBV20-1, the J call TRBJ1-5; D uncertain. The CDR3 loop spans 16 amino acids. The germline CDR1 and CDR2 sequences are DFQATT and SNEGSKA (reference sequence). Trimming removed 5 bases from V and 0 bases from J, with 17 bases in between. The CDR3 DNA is TGCAGTGCTCCCGAACCCCTTGGCCGTAGCAATCAGCCCCAGCATTTT. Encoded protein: CSAPEPLGRSNQPQHF.

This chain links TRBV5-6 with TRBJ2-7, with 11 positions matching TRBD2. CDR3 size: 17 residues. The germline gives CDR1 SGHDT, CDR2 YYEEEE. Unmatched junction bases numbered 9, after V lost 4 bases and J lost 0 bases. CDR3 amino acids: CASSAPALAGGSYEQYF. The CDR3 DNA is TGTGCCAGCAGCGCGCCCGCTCTAGCGGGGGGCTCCTACGAGCAGTACTTC.

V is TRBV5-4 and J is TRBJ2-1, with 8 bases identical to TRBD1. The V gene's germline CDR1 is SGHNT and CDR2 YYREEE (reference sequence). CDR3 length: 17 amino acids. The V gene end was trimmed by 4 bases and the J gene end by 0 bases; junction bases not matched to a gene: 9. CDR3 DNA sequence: TGTGCCAGCAGCCCCACAGGGGGGAGTAGCTCCTACAATGAGCAGTTCTTC. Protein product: CASSPTGGSSSYNEQFF.